Listed below are T cell receptor beta chains from one sample, sequenced in a study of breast tumors, draining lymph nodes, adjacent tissues. MiXCR, applied by TCRdb to the multiplex PCR reads, yields one record per CDR3 protein. The table lists some 150,000 distinct CDR3 sequences, more than 25% of them singletons. The sample taken for sequencing was axillary lymph node tissue. The receptors were gathered from a female donor with breast cancer. Some clones in this sample may be carry-over from other donors' samples. Both conserved end residues are part of each CDR3. The D gene is left open where the match is weak. Part of the rows lack a size; the others show once, few, many or a class for expanded clones.

size: .; J: TRBJ2-5; D: .; V: TRBV29-1; DNA: TGCAGCAGTTTAGAGGACATGGGTGGAGAGACCCAGTACTTC; CDR3: CSSLEDMGGETQYF
size: many; J: TRBJ2-7; D: TRBD1; V: TRBV7-8; DNA: TGTGCCAGCAGCGAGGCAGGGGGTCTCAATATCGGGCAGTACTTC; CDR3: CASSEAGGLNIGQYF
size: .; J: TRBJ1-6; D: .; V: TRBV9; DNA: TGTGCCAGCAGCCCCCGCCGGGGTAATTCACCCCTCCACTTT; CDR3: CASSPRRGNSPLHF
size: many; J: TRBJ2-7; D: TRBD2; V: TRBV9; DNA: TGTGCCAGCAGCGTAGCTCGCGGGGGGGACTACGAGCAGTACTTC; CDR3: CASSVARGGDYEQYF
size: many; J: TRBJ1-4; D: .; V: TRBV2; DNA: TGTGCCAGCAGTTCGAACGGAGTCCCTAATGAAAAACTGTTTTTT; CDR3: CASSSNGVPNEKLFF
size: .; J: TRBJ2-7; D: .; V: TRBV29-1; DNA: TGCAGCAGGGAACGGGCTCCTTCCGAGCAGTACTTC; CDR3: CSRERAPSEQYF
size: many; J: TRBJ2-7; D: TRBD2; V: TRBV7-2; DNA: TGTGCCAGCAGCCAAGCCTGGGGGGCTAGCGGGGATTACGAGCAGTACTTC; CDR3: CASSQAWGASGDYEQYF
size: many; J: TRBJ1-2; D: .; V: TRBV6-5; DNA: TGTGCCAGCAGCCCCTACGTCCCCCTTGACTATGGCTACACCTTC; CDR3: CASSPYVPLDYGYTF
size: many; J: TRBJ1-5; D: .; V: TRBV5-8; DNA: TGTGCCACCGCGTATTTCGGCAATCAGCCCCAGCATTTT; CDR3: CATAYFGNQPQHF
size: many; J: TRBJ2-1; D: .; V: TRBV9; DNA: TGTGCCAGCAGTCAAGGACCCGAGGAGCAGTTCTTC; CDR3: CASSQGPEEQFF
size: many; J: TRBJ1-5; D: .; V: TRBV15; DNA: TGTGCCACCAGCTCCCGAGCGGGCAATCGGCCCCAGCATTTT; CDR3: CATSSRAGNRPQHF
size: .; J: TRBJ1-4; D: TRBD1; V: TRBV7-9; DNA: TGTGCCAGCAGCTCCAGCGGGACAGGGTATGAAAAACTGTTTTTT; CDR3: CASSSSGTGYEKLFF
size: .; J: TRBJ2-7; D: TRBD2; V: TRBV6-1; DNA: TGTGCCAGCACCACCTCCGGCCTAGGGTGGCGGGAGGCCGCCTACGAGCAGTACTTC; CDR3: CASTTSGLGWREAAYEQYF
size: many; J: TRBJ2-7; D: .; V: TRBV11-2; DNA: TGTGCCAGCAGCTCCCAAACCTACGAGCAGTACTTC; CDR3: CASSSQTYEQYF
size: many; J: TRBJ1-2; D: .; V: TRBV27; DNA: TGTGCCAGCAGTCCCTATGGGCAAACGGGGAGCTATGGCTACACCTTC; CDR3: CASSPYGQTGSYGYTF
size: many; J: TRBJ1-2; D: TRBD1; V: TRBV7-2; DNA: TGTGCCAGCAGCCAACCGACAGGGGGCGAGATGGGGTATGGCTACACCTTC; CDR3: CASSQPTGGEMGYGYTF
size: .; J: TRBJ2-2; D: TRBD2; V: TRBV5-4; DNA: TGTGCCAGCAGCCGTCTGGCTAGCGGGACCAACACCGAGGAGCTGTTTTTT; CDR3: CASSRLASGTNTEELFF
size: many; J: TRBJ1-5; D: .; V: TRBV27; DNA: TGTGCCTCCTCTTGGGGTATGAATCAGCCCCAGCATTTT; CDR3: CASSWGMNQPQHF
size: few; J: TRBJ2-1; D: .; V: TRBV6-5; DNA: TGTGCCAGCACTCCCCCCGGGGCTGGTGAGCAGTTCTTC; CDR3: CASTPPGAGEQFF